The 2 T cell receptor beta chains given below trace back to one sample, sequenced in a study of T cell responses to AZD1222 COVID-19 vaccine. TCRdb's table, derived via immunoSEQ multiplex PCR, lists solely in-frame clones and lacks some. Of approximately 94,000 clones listed, about nine tenths are singletons. Sequenced here: peripheral blood, sampled on day 0 of AZD1222 vaccination. Every receptor here comes from an adult in good health.

This sequence joins TRBV29-1 and TRBJ2-7, with a weak D call TRBD1 (5 bases). Trimming took off 8 bases at V and 5 bases at J, with 13 bases between the two ends. CDR3 length: 11 amino acids. In germline, CDR1 is SQVTM, CDR2 ANQGSEA. The DNA of the CDR3 is TGCAGCATAGAGTGGGGCAACGAGCAGTACTTC. As protein: CSIEWGNEQYF.

V is TRBV11-3 and J is TRBJ2-2; tentatively, D is TRBD1 (5 bases). There are 14 residues in the CDR3. CDR1 and CDR2 (germline): SGHNT, YENEEA. The germline V and J ends were trimmed by 5 bases and 1 base, with 8 bases remaining between them. The CDR3 loop is CASSVQGNTGELFF. The DNA of the CDR3 is TGTGCCAGCAGCGTTCAGGGGAACACCGGGGAGCTGTTTTTT.